The 8 T cell receptor beta chains below all came from one sample that was sequenced in a study of cytomegalovirus exposure and HLA in healthy donors. This PCR relied on a set of 60 Vbeta primers and 13 Jbeta primers. Method: immunoSEQ multiplex PCR; TCRdb's copy keeps in-frame clones and lacks some. This table holds 200,000 to 250,000 clones, less than 85% found once. Sequencing was carried out using PBMCs. All receptors come from a man aged 18-30 years in good health and CMV-seronegative.

This clone appeared a few times. J is TRBJ2-7 and V is TRBV19; tentatively, D is TRBD2 (5 bases). Germline V lookup: CDR1 LNHDA, CDR2 SQIVND (reference sequence). Trimming shortened V by 4 bases and J by 4 bases, and 11 bases separated the two germline ends. The CDR3 contains 13 residues. Written as DNA, the CDR3 is TGTGCCAGTAGTACAGAGACGGGGTACGAGCAGTACTTC. It specifies CASSTETGYEQYF.

Only a few counts were recorded for this clone. The chain combines TRBV7-9 with TRBJ1-1; TRBD1 is a possible D gene (5 bases). Germline-derived CDR1 and CDR2 are SEHNR and FQNEAQ (reference sequence). The CDR3 runs to 15 residues. Trimming took 5 bases from V and 1 from J, leaving 14 bases between them. As DNA, the CDR3 is TGTGCCAGCAGCCATACCGGGACTGGGAACACTGAAGCTTTCTTT. Translation: CASSHTGTGNTEAFF.

The chain joins TRBV13 to TRBJ2-1; D is unclear. This CDR3 contains 14 residues. V was shortened by 4 bases and J by 4 bases, with 11 bases between the two germline ends. CDR1 and CDR2 (germline): PRHDT, FYEKMQ (reference sequence). The CDR3 loop reads CASSSSHQYNEQFF. The DNA of the CDR3 is TGTGCCAGCAGCTCCTCCCACCAGTACAATGAGCAGTTCTTC.

The chain joins TRBV5-4 to TRBJ1-2, with a possible D match to TRBD1 (5 bases). The V gene lost 4 bases and the J gene lost 4 bases, with 11 bases spanning the gap. CDR1 SGHNT and CDR2 YYREEE come from the germline V gene (reference sequence). CDR3 size: 13 residues. CDR3 nucleotides: TGTGCCAGCAGCCCGGGGGGAAGCTATGGCTACACCTTC. Residues: CASSPGGSYGYTF.

This clone has more than one count but fewer than ten. The CDR3 region is CAWRGGWRSTYEQYF. As DNA, the CDR3 is TGTGCCTGGAGAGGAGGTTGGCGGTCAACCTACGAGCAGTACTTC. The V and J genes are TRBV30 and TRBJ2-7; maybe TRBD2 (5 bases). The V end was cut by 3 bases, the J end by 2 bases, with 17 bases between. From germline, CDR1 is GTSNPN and CDR2 SVGIG (reference sequence). The CDR3 is 15 amino acids.

The V gene is TRBV28, the J gene TRBJ1-5; TRBD1 agrees at 8 bases. The germline gives CDR1 MDHEN, CDR2 SYDVKM. This CDR3 has 14 residues. V lost 6 bases and J lost 6; bases outside the gene matches: 7. The CDR3 here is CASSTGQGGQPQHF. The CDR3 nucleotides read TGTGCCAGCAGCACAGGACAGGGAGGTCAGCCCCAGCATTTT.

The gene calls are TRBV11-2 and TRBJ1-1, with 11 bases lining up with TRBD1. This CDR3 is built from 15 residues. V was clipped by 5 bases and J by 3 bases; unmatched bases: 5. Per the germline V gene, CDR1 is SGHAT and CDR2 is FQNNGV. CDR3 residues: CASSGQGARYTEAFF. The CDR3 DNA is TGTGCCAGCAGCGGACAGGGGGCTCGGTACACTGAAGCTTTCTTT.

V gene TRBV9 combines with J gene TRBJ2-2; 12 bases agree with TRBD2. V lost 3 bases, J lost 1 base, and 7 bases stayed unmatched. The CDR3 is 18 residues long. Germline V gives CDR1 SGDLS, CDR2 YYNGEE. The CDR3 sequence is CASSAVPGLAGNTGELFF. CDR3 nucleotide sequence: TGTGCCAGCAGCGCAGTACCGGGACTAGCGGGGAACACCGGGGAGCTGTTTTTT.